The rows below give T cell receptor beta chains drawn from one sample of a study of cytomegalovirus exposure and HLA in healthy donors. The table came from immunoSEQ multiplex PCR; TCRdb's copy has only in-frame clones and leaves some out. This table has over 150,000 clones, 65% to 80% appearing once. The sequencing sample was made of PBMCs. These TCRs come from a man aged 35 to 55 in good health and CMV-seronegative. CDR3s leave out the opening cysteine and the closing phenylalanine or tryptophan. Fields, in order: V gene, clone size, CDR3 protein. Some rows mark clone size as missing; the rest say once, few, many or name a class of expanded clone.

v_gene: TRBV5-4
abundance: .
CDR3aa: ASSLVLRTDTQY

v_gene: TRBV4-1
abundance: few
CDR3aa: ASSHPGTSPYNEQF

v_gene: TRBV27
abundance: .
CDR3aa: ASSSLQGVGELF

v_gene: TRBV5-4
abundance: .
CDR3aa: ASSPGRDRGLSGEKLF

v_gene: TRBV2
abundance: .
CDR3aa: ASRDSQHSYNEQF

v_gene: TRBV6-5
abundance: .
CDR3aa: ASRTGTTNQPQH

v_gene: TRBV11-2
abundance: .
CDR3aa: ASRRILPKTEAF

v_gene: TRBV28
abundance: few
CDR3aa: ASSRASTDTQY

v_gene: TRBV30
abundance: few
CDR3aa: AWSRARGTIIYEQY

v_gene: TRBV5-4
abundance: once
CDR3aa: ASSFGTTYEQY

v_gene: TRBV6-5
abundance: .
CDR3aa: ASSVGGGAYGYT

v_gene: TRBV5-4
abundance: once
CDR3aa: ASSSYGRGELF

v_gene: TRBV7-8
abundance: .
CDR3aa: ASSLSSSYEQY

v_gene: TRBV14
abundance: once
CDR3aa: ASSQKWWAGDTEAF

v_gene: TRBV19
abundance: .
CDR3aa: ASSLDRATGELF

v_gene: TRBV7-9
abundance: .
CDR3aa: ASSYRDRPYEQY

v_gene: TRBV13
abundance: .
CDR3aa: ASSLAIDPGELF

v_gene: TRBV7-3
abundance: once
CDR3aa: ASSAYTGELF

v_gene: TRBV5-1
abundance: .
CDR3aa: ASSLPPGYEQY

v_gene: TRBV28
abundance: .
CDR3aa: ASSLAPSGGARETQY

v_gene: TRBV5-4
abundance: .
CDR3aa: ASSLGRANSGNTIY

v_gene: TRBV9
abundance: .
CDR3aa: ASSGSGGYNEQF

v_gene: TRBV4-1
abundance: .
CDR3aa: ASSQDPTVREGQF

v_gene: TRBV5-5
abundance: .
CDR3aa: ASSLEAGKRKETQY

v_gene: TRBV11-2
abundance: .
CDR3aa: ASSLGSFPAGDTQY

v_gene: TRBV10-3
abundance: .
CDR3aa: AIMGGQGYEQY

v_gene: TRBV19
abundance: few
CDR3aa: ASSIRGAKAEAF